The 11 T cell receptor beta chains listed next were all sequenced from one sample in a study of identical twins. In TCRdb, the 5' RACE reads were re-called with MiXCR into one record per CDR3 protein. Counted here are 690,000 or so distinct CDR3 sequences, roughly 8% occurring once; the ten biggest clones make up 0.75% to 1%. These sequences were also reported in another study, on yellow fever vaccine responses in identical twins.

The sample comprised PBMCs. These receptors originate from a woman aged 18-35 years in good health.

DNA for the CDR3: TGTGCCAGCAAAACAGAGTTCGGGGAGACCCAGTACTTC. Translation gives CASKTEFGETQYF. The chain is built from TRBV6-6 and TRBJ2-5; D is undetermined. The CDR3 covers 13 residues. Trimming cost V 7 bases and J 5 bases, with 14 bases left between them. Looked up from germline, CDR1 is MNHNY and CDR2 is SVGAGI (reference sequence).

This clonotype occurred a few times. This rearrangement joins TRBV10-3 to TRBJ1-4; D ambiguous. Trimming stripped 5 bases from V and 7 bases from J, with 14 bases between. Germline CDR1 and CDR2: ENHRY and SYGVKD. CDR3 size: 14 residues. The CDR3 is CAISPDGFGEKLFF. CDR3 DNA sequence: TGTGCCATCAGTCCGGACGGCTTCGGTGAAAAACTGTTTTTT.

The chain has TRBV3-1 and TRBJ2-7; 10 nucleotides line up with TRBD2. Germline loops: CDR1 LGHDT, CDR2 YNNKEL (reference sequence). This CDR3 contains 15 residues. V lost 7 bases and J lost 4; bases outside the gene matches: 10. The CDR3 protein is CASTQPVLAGYEQYF. The DNA for the CDR3 is TGTGCCAGCACCCAGCCGGTACTAGCGGGGTACGAGCAGTACTTC.

This clonotype has a handful of counts. The CDR3 reads CASSRADRSYEQYF. The CDR3 nucleotides read TGTGCCAGCAGCCGGGCGGACAGATCCTACGAGCAGTACTTC. The rearrangement uses TRBV9 and TRBJ2-7; TRBD1 might be the D (6 bases). The CDR3 totals 14 residues. Trimming removed 4 bases at V and 1 base at J, with 12 bases between. Germline CDR1 is SGDLS and CDR2 is YYNGEE.

The table lists this clonotype with many counts. J is TRBJ2-7 and V is TRBV12-3 or TRBV12-4, with a weak D call TRBD2 (6 bases). CDR3 length: 14 residues. The V and J ends lost 5 bases and 0 bases respectively, with 11 bases between them. The CDR3 bases are TGTGCCAGCAGTCCGGGGGTGCCCTCCTACGAGCAGTACTTC. Amino acid sequence: CASSPGVPSYEQYF.

The chain employs TRBV7-2 and TRBJ2-7; no definite D call. The ends were cut back, 4 bases at V and 0 bases at J, with 4 bases in the middle. This CDR3 has 12 residues. Germline CDR1 SGHTA, CDR2 FQGNSA. CDR3 DNA sequence: TGTGCCAGCAGCTCTGCCTCCTACGAGCAGTACTTC. As protein: CASSSASYEQYF.

The chain joins TRBV7-2 to TRBJ1-1; D is perhaps TRBD1 (6 bases). The CDR3 loop spans 12 amino acids. Germline V gene lookup returns CDR1 SGHTA and CDR2 FQGNSA. Trimming stripped 7 bases from V and 5 bases from J, with 11 bases between. In DNA form, the CDR3 reads TGTGCCAGCACGCAAAGGGGGACTGAAGCTTTCTTT. As protein: CASTQRGTEAFF.

This clonotype was counted ten times or more. V gene TRBV6-5 combines with J gene TRBJ2-3; the match to TRBD2 covers 9 bases. CDR3 size: 12 residues. The V and J ends lost 4 bases and 12 bases, in that order; junction bases with no gene match: 5. Germline CDR1 MNHEY, CDR2 SVGAGI. CDR3 loop: CASSSGTSNQYF. CDR3 coding DNA: TGTGCCAGCAGTTCCGGGACTAGCAACCAGTATTTT.

This clonotype was counted at least ten times. This chain joins TRBV27 and TRBJ2-2; TRBD1 aligns across 8 bases. CDR1 is MNHEY and CDR2 is SMNVEV in the germline V gene (reference sequence). The CDR3 sequence is 14 residues long. Trimming cost V 3 bases and J 6 bases; bases outside gene matches: 3. The CDR3 region is CASSLTGVPGELFF. DNA for the CDR3: TGTGCCAGCAGTTTGACAGGGGTCCCCGGGGAGCTGTTTTTT.

V gene TRBV28 combines with J gene TRBJ2-1; 10 positions match TRBD2. The CDR3 runs 16 residues. With V trimmed by 5 bases and J by 6 bases, 10 bases remained unmatched. Germline-derived CDR1 and CDR2 are MDHEN and SYDVKM. CDR3 protein: CASSIRAGGPGNEQFF. CDR3 DNA: TGTGCCAGCAGTATAAGAGCGGGAGGGCCTGGCAATGAGCAGTTCTTC.

The CDR3 loop is CASSPNKASSGNTIYF. The CDR3 nucleotides read TGTGCCAGCAGCCCGAATAAGGCTAGCTCTGGAAACACCATATATTTT. V is TRBV4-2 and J is TRBJ1-3; D gene uncertain. The CDR3 loop spans 16 amino acids. V dropped 4 bases and J dropped 0 bases, with 13 bases sitting between them. Germline V gene data show CDR1 as LGHNA and CDR2 as YNFKEQ.